The following is a T cell receptor (beta chain) sequence with its context. Its antigen is unknown. This same CDR3 is encoded by further DNA sequences in the sample. This record belongs to a study of shared clonotypes between healthy human individuals. Study observations and caveats: Non-shared clonotypes had lower generation probabilities than those shared by all four donors.

Deep-level running was used for the assay. Measured with immunoSEQ multiplex PCR; TCRdb has only the in-frame clones, and not every one. This sample has about 1.5 million clones, with 95% to 99% found just once. The CDR3 has 13 amino acids. V lost 3 bases and J lost 2, with 8 bases in between. CDR1 SEHNR and CDR2 FQNEAQ come from the germline V gene (reference sequence). The CD4+ fraction was divided into a CD45RA+ naive subset and a CD45RA-negative memory subset. Sequencing was performed on naive CD4+ T cells sorted from blood. Regarding subset: CD45RA+ positively selected. V usage is TRBV7-9 and J usage is TRBJ2-7; D may match TRBD1 or TRBD2 (5 bases each). The receptor comes from a man aged 25 to 45 in good health. CDR3 nucleotide sequence: TGTGCCAGCAGCTTTGGGGGAACCTACGAGCAGTACTTC. This gives the protein CASSFGGTYEQYF. The full variable domain, completed using reference TRBV7-9 and TRBJ2-7, is DTGVSQNPRHKITKRGQNVTFRCDPISEHNRLYWYRQTLGQGPEFLTYFQNEAQLEKSRLLSDRFSAERPKGSFSTLEIQRTEQGDSAMYLCASSFGGTYEQYFGPGTRLTVT.